The T cell receptor (beta chain) described here comes from a study of T cells in Graves' hyperthyroidism and ophthalmopathy. This clonotype was seen a handful of times. The target antigen is unknown. General study findings and limits: The majority of expanded thyroid clonotypes above 0.001 also appeared in blood. In validation, the model predicted ophthalmopathy. These predictions came a median roughly 7.1 months before onset.

Clinicians diagnosed patients from clinical symptoms, serum thyroxine and TRAb, thyroid ultrasound and orbital computed tomography. PBMCs came from about 10 ml fresh peripheral blood. Regions amplified from RNA transcripts were the TCR beta CDR3 regions. The TCR CDR3 was amplified in a first-round RT-PCR using the HTBI primer set. TCRdb redid the calling of the multiplex PCR reads with MiXCR, one entry per CDR3 protein. The sample includes 200,000 to 250,000 distinct CDR3 sequences, over 15% seen only once; the top ten take 50%. Trimming shortened V by 0 bases and J by 4 bases, and 15 bases separated the two germline ends. CDR1 and CDR2 (germline): LNHNV, YYDKDF (reference sequence). This CDR3 region has 17 residues.

This sequence joins TRBV15 and TRBJ2-2; D is unclear. The specimen was blood. The source of this sequence is a man aged 50 or older with Graves' hyperthyroidism. CDR3 in amino acids: CATSRDFNADLTGELFF. As DNA, the CDR3 is TGTGCCACCAGCAGAGATTTTAACGCGGATCTCACCGGGGAGCTGTTTTTT.